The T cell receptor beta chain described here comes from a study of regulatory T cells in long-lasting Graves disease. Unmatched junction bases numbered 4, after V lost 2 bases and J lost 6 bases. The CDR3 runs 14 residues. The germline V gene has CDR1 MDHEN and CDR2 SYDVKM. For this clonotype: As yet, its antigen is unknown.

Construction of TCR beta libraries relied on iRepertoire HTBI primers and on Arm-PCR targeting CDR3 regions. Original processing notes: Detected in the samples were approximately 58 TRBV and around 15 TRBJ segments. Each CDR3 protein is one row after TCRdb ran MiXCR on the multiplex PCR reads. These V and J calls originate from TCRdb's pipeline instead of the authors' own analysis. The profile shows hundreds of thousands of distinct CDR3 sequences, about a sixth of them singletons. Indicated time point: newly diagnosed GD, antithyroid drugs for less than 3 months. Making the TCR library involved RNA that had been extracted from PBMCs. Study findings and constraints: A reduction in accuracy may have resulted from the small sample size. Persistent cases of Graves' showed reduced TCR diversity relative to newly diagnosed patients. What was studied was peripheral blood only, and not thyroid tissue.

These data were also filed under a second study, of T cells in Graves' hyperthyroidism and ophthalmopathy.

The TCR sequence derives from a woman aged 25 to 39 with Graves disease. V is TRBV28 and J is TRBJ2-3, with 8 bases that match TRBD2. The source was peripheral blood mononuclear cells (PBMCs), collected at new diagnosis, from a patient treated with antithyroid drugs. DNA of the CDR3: TGTGCCAGCAGTTTAGCGGGAGGAGTGGATACGCAGTATTTT. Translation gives CASSLAGGVDTQYF.